This TCR beta chain is from a study of blood T cell repertoires in COVID-19. Turning to the study itself: The United States, Italy and Spain provided the acute and convalescent COVID-19 samples.

This CDR3 has 14 amino acids. Looked up from germline, CDR1 is SQVTM and CDR2 is ANQGSEA. Source study methods: Reference gene primer amplification yielded estimated nucleated cell counts. Clones were read by immunoSEQ multiplex PCR, and TCRdb kept only the in-frame ones, dropping some. That table is the source of V, J and clone size, and D and trimming were worked out from the DNA. The table includes about 200,000 clones, 70% to 80% detected once. This receptor was identified in a man aged 50 to 59 who had recovered from COVID-19. Sequencing was performed on peripheral blood. The V and J genes are TRBV29-1 and TRBJ2-1; 12 positions agree with TRBD2. This CDR3 reads CLRLAGGFYNEQFF. The CDR3 DNA sequence: TGCCTAAGGCTAGCGGGAGGGTTTTACAATGAGCAGTTCTTC.